This entry is about one TCR beta chain. Regarding time point: after trial treatment. Described treatment: LDRT plus nivolumab, ipilimumab, low-dose cyclophosphamide and aspirin (RACIN trial). Eligible patients had advanced solid tumors lacking tumor-infiltrating lymphocytes. Covering alpha and beta chains, TRAV- and TRBV-specific primers were used for the first-strand cDNA. The TCRs were subjected to amplification over approximately 20 PCR cycles employing a constant-region primer in conjunction with a V-primer adapter. Using its own MiXCR run on the reads, TCRdb lists one record per CDR3 protein. The data contain about 100,000 distinct CDR3 sequences, less than 25% of them singletons. This sample was included in a study of low-dose radiotherapy and immunotherapy resistance in tumors. About the research overall: Intravenous cyclophosphamide 200 mg/m2 was given every two weeks, one day before radiation and immunotherapy. Patients took aspirin (300 mg orally, daily) for four cycles beginning at cycle 1 day 1.

The CDR3 length is 17 residues. Trimming took off 5 bases at V and 5 bases at J, with 24 bases between the two ends. The germline V gene encodes CDR1 SNHLY and CDR2 FYNNEI. V and J are TRBV2 and TRBJ2-5; D might be TRBD1 (7 bases). The TCR comes from a male donor with prostate cancer. Sequenced material: PBMCs, taken after low-dose radiotherapy plus immunotherapy. The CDR3 DNA is TGTGCCAGCAGTTCAGGGGGGTCCATCGGCGGCTGGGAGACCCAGTACTTC. Its protein is CASSSGGSIGGWETQYF.